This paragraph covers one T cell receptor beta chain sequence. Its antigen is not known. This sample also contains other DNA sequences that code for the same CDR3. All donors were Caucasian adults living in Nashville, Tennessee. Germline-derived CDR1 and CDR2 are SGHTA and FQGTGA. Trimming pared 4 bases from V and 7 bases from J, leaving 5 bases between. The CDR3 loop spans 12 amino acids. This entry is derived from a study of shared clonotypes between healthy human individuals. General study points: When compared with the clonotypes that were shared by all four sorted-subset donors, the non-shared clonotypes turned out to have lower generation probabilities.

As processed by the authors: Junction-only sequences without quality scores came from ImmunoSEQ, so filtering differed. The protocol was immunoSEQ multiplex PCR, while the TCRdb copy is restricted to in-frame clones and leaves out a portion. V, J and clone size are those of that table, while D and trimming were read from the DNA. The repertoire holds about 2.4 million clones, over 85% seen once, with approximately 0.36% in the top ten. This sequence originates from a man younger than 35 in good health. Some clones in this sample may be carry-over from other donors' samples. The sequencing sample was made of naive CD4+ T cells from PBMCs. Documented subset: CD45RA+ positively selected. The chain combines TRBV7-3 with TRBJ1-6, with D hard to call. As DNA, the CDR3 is TGTGCCAGCAGCTCGGGGAATTCACCCCTCCACTTT. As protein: CASSSGNSPLHF.